The rows below give T cell receptor beta chains drawn from one sample of a study of T cell responses to AZD1222 COVID-19 vaccine. Libraries were prepared by immunoSEQ multiplex PCR; TCRdb keeps only in-frame clonotypes and omits some of them. The sample holds about 200,000 clones, approximately 94% seen once. The sample consisted of peripheral blood, taken 28 days after the second dose of the MenACWY control vaccine. Receptors originate from an adult who received the MenACWY meningococcal vaccine as a control. Each CDR3 is given with its conserved first and last residue. The D gene is left open where the match is weak. Only some rows state a clone size, as once, few, many or a class for expanded clones.

J gene	D gene	clone size	V gene	CDR3 DNA	CDR3 protein
TRBJ1-5	-	-	TRBV7-8	TGTGCCAGCAGCTTAGAGGGTCTTTATAGCAATCAGCCCCAGCATTTT	CASSLEGLYSNQPQHF
TRBJ1-4	TRBD1	-	TRBV24-1	TGTGCCACCAGTGATACCTCCGGACAGGGACGTGAAAAACTGTTTTTT	CATSDTSGQGREKLFF
TRBJ2-2	-	-	TRBV7-8	TGTGCCAGCAGCTTAGCGACACACTCCGGGGAGCTGTTTTTT	CASSLATHSGELFF
TRBJ1-2	TRBD1	-	TRBV3-1/TRBV3-2	TGTGCCAGCAGCCCCAACAGGGGCCGCGAAGGCTACACCTTC	CASSPNRGREGYTF
TRBJ1-2	TRBD1	once	TRBV9	TGTGCCAGCAGTGGGACAGCCTCGGGCTATGGCTACACCTTC	CASSGTASGYGYTF
TRBJ1-2	-	-	TRBV9	TGTGCCAGCAGCGTCGGGGATTCCTATGGCTACACCTTC	CASSVGDSYGYTF
TRBJ2-5	TRBD1	-	TRBV29-1	TGCAGCGTTAGACAGGGGGCAGGGGAGACCCAGTACTTC	CSVRQGAGETQYF
TRBJ1-6	-	-	TRBV30	TGTGCCTGGAGGGGGGCCTCCCCACCCCTCCACTTT	CAWRGASPPLHF
TRBJ2-3	-	-	TRBV28	TGTGCCAGCAGTTTCTTCCCGGATACGCAGTATTTT	CASSFFPDTQYF
TRBJ2-1	TRBD2	-	TRBV4-2	TGTGCCAGCAGCCACGTCGGCGGGAGGGAGTACAATGAGCAGTTCTTC	CASSHVGGREYNEQFF
TRBJ2-5	-	-	TRBV6-2/TRBV6-3	TGTGCCAGCAGCCCGATTGGCAGGGGTGGCGGGGAGACCCAGTACTTC	CASSPIGRGGGETQYF
TRBJ1-3	-	-	TRBV30	TGTGCCTGGAGTGTAGGCTCCGCCAGATCCCTCTCTGGAAACACCATATATTTT	CAWSVGSARSLSGNTIYF
TRBJ1-1	TRBD1	-	TRBV5-1	TGCGCCAGCAGCTATGGACAGGGATGGAGCACTGAAGCTTTCTTT	CASSYGQGWSTEAFF
TRBJ2-7	TRBD1	-	TRBV20-1	TGCAGTGCTAGTCGTGTGGGGACAGTAAACGAGCAGTACTTC	CSASRVGTVNEQYF
TRBJ2-3	TRBD1	once	TRBV7-2	TGTGCCAGCAGCTCCGGGACAGGCCCCCCAGATACGCAGTATTTT	CASSSGTGPPDTQYF
TRBJ1-4	TRBD1	-	TRBV3-1/TRBV3-2	TGTGCCAGCAGCCGGAGGACAGGCGTGAATGAAAAACTGTTTTTT	CASSRRTGVNEKLFF
TRBJ2-1	TRBD2	-	TRBV19	TGTGCCAGTACGGGGGGGAATGAGCAGTTCTTC	CASTGGNEQFF
TRBJ1-6	TRBD1	once	TRBV23-1	TGCGCCAGCAGTCAATCGGGGGGGACAGACAATTCACCCCTCCACTTT	CASSQSGGTDNSPLHF
TRBJ1-5	-	-	TRBV9	TGTGCCAGCAGCGTAGTAGGTCTTAGCAATCAGCCCCAGCATTTT	CASSVVGLSNQPQHF
TRBJ2-5	TRBD2	-	TRBV9	TGTGCCAGCAGCTCGGGACTAGCGGAAGAGACCCAGTACTTC	CASSSGLAEETQYF
TRBJ1-4	-	-	TRBV21-1	TGTGCCAGCAGCAGCGGCGGGACAGCAGAAAAACTGTTTTTT	CASSSGGTAEKLFF
TRBJ2-2	TRBD1	-	TRBV24-1	TGTGCCACCAGCGCCTACAGGGGTGGCACCGGGGAGCTGTTTTTT	CATSAYRGGTGELFF
TRBJ1-2	-	-	TRBV3-1/TRBV3-2	TGTGCCAGCAGCCAAGAAATACACGGAGGGGGCTACACCTTC	CASSQEIHGGGYTF
TRBJ2-7	TRBD2	-	TRBV19	TGTGCCAGTAGTTTCAGCGGGAGAGGTTCCTACGAGCAGTACTTC	CASSFSGRGSYEQYF